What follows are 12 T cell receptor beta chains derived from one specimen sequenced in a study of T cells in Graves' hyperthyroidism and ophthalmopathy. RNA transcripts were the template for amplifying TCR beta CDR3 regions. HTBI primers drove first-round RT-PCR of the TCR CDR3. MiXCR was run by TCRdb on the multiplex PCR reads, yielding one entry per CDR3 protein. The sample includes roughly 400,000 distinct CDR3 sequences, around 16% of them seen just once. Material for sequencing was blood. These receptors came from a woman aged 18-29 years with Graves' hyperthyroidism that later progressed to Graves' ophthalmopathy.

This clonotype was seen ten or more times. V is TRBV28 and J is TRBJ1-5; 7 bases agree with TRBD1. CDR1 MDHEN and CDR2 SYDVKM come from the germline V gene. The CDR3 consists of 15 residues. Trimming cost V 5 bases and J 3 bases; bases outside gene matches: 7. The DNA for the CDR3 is TGTGCCAGCAGTGAGAACAGGGGTACCAATCAGCCCCAGCATTTT. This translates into CASSENRGTNQPQHF.

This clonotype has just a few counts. CDR3 in amino acids: CASSAQPTGKVGELFF. In DNA form, the CDR3 reads TGTGCCAGCAGTGCACAGCCGACAGGGAAAGTCGGGGAGCTGTTTTTT. This chain joins TRBV6-1 and TRBJ2-2; TRBD1 matches 7 bases. This CDR3 has 16 residues. Germline trimming cut 4 bases from V and 7 bases from J; bases unmatched to any gene: 12. CDR1 MNHNS and CDR2 SASEGT come from the germline V gene.

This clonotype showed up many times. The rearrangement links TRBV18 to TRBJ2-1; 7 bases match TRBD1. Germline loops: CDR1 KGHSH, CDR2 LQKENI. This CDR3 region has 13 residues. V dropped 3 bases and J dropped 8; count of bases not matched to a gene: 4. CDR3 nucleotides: TGTGCCAGCTCACCCCGGACAGGCGATGAGCAGTTCTTC. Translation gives CASSPRTGDEQFF.

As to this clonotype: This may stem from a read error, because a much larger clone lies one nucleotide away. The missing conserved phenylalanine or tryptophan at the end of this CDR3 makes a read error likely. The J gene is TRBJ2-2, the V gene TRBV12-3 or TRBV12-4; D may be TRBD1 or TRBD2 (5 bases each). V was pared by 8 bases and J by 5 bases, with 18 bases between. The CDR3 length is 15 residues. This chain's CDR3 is CASEGDGGSTGELFS. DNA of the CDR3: TGTGCCAGCGAAGGGGACGGTGGCTCTACCGGGGAGCTGTTTTCT.

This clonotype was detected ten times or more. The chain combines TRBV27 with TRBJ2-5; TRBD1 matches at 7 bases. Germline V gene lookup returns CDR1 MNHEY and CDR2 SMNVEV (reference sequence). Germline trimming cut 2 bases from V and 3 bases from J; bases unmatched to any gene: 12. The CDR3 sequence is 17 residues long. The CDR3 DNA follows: TGTGCCAGCAGTTTACGGGACAGAAACAAATACAAAGAGACCCAGTACTTC. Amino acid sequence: CASSLRDRNKYKETQYF.

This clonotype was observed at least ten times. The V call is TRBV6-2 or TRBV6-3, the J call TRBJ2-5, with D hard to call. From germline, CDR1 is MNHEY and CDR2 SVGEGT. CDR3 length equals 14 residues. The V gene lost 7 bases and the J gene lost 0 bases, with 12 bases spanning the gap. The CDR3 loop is CASTWATDQETQYF. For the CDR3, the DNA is TGTGCCAGCACTTGGGCTACTGACCAAGAGACCCAGTACTTC.

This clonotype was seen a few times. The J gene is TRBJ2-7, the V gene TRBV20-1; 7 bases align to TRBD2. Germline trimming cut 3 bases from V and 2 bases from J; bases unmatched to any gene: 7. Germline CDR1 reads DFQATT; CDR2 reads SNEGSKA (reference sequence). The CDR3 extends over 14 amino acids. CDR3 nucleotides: TGCAGTGCTAGCCTGACTAGCCGCACCTACGAGCAGTACTTC. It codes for CSASLTSRTYEQYF.

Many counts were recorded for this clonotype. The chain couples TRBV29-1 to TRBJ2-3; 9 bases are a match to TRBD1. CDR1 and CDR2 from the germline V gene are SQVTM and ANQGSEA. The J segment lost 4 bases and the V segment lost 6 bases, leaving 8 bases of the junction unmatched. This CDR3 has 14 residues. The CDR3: CSVPGTGRSDTQYF. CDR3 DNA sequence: TGCAGCGTGCCCGGGACAGGGCGTTCAGATACGCAGTATTTT.

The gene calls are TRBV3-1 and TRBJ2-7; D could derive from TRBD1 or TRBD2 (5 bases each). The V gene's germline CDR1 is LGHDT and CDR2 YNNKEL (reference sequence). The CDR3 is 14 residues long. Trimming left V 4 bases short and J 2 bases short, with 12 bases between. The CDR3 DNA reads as TGTGCCAGCAGCCCTTGGGACGGACCCTACGAGCAGTACTTC. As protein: CASSPWDGPYEQYF.

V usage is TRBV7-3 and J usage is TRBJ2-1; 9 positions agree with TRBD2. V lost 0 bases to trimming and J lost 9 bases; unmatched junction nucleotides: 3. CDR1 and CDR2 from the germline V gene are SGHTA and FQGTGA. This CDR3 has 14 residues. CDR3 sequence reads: CASSLTGLAPEQFF. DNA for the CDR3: TGTGCCAGCAGCTTAACGGGACTAGCCCCTGAGCAGTTCTTC.

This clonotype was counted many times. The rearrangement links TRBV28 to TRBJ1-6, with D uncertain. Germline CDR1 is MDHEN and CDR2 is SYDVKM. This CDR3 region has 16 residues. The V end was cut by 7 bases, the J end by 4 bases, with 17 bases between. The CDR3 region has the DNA TGTGCCAGCACCCCCGGGCCCTCCCTTTATAATTCACCCCTCCACTTT. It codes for CASTPGPSLYNSPLHF.

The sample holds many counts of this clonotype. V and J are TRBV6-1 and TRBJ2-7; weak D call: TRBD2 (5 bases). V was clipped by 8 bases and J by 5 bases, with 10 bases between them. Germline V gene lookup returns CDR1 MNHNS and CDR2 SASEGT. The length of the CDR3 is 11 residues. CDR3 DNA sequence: TGTGCCAGCGGACTCGTCAACGAGCAGTACTTC. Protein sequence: CASGLVNEQYF.